The subject of this entry is one TCR beta chain. The source of the sample is a study of glioma-infiltrating T cells after dendritic cell vaccination. The length of the CDR3 is 14 residues. Germline assignment: CDR1 SQVTM and CDR2 ANQGSEA. V gave up 6 bases and J gave up 10 bases; unmatched junction bases: 10. Assay: immunoSEQ multiplex PCR; the TCRdb copy retains only in-frame clones and omits some. The sample contains about 64,000 clones, about 89% of which appear only once. Time point indicated: after dendritic cell vaccination, including at tumor progression/relapse. No glioblastoma patient carried an isocitrate dehydrogenase mutation.

J is TRBJ2-1 and V is TRBV29-1; 12 bases are shared with TRBD2. This TCR was recovered from a human donor with glioblastoma. The sample was blood, taken after dendritic cell vaccination. The CDR3 spells CSVAGTSGPNEQFF. The CDR3 DNA reads as TGCAGCGTAGCCGGGACTAGCGGGCCTAACGAGCAGTTCTTC.